This passage covers 16 T cell receptor beta chains from one sample sequenced in a study of T cell changes during pregnancy in multiple sclerosis. The data were produced by immunoSEQ multiplex PCR, yet TCRdb's version contains in-frame clones alone and is incomplete. The sample consists of tens of thousands of clones, around nine tenths of them appearing once. Sequencing used CD8+ T cells from peripheral blood mononuclear cells, obtained in the third trimester of pregnancy. These receptors all come from a female donor with multiple sclerosis, enrolled in a pregnancy study.

This clone appeared a single time. The chain is built from TRBV9 and TRBJ2-5; 7 bases match TRBD2. With 0 bases clipped from V and 5 bases from J, the junction kept 1 base outside the gene matches. The CDR3 sequence is 13 residues long. CDR1 is SGDLS, CDR2 YYNGEE, per germline. CDR3 in amino acids: CASSVGGGETQYF. The DNA for the CDR3 is TGTGCCAGCAGCGTAGGGGGAGGGGAGACCCAGTACTTC.

The CDR3 DNA sequence: TGTGCCAGCAGCGCCAAGACTAGCGGAGGCTACAATGAGCAGTTCTTC. Encoded protein: CASSAKTSGGYNEQFF. The chain has TRBV9 and TRBJ2-1, with 9 bases fitting TRBD2. V gave up 3 bases and J gave up 3 bases; unmatched junction bases: 7. This CDR3 has 16 residues. Germline CDR1 is SGDLS and CDR2 is YYNGEE.

This chain links TRBV6-5 with TRBJ2-1, with D perhaps matching TRBD2 (7 bases). Germline V gene lookup returns CDR1 MNHEY and CDR2 SVGAGI. The germline V and J ends were trimmed by 3 bases and 4 bases, with 13 bases remaining between them. The CDR3 has 15 residues. CDR3 region: CASSYGGGGYNEQFF. Written as DNA, the CDR3 is TGTGCCAGCAGTTATGGAGGGGGGGGGTACAATGAGCAGTTCTTC.

Notes on this clone: A much larger clone differs from this one at a single base, so this may be a read error. V gene TRBV6-5 combines with J gene TRBJ2-3; TRBD2 agrees at 8 bases. Losses at the gene ends were 5 bases for V and 0 bases for J; bases not matched to a gene: 1. The germline V gene encodes CDR1 MNHEY and CDR2 SVGAGI. The CDR3 sequence is 14 residues long. CDR3 sequence: CASSERGSTDTQYF. CDR3 nucleotides: TGTGCCAGCAGTGAGCGGGGGAGCACAGATACGCAGTATTTT.

The sample holds one count of this clone. J is TRBJ1-1 and V is TRBV7-2, with D tentatively TRBD1 (5 bases). The CDR3 is 14 residues long. CDR1 and CDR2 (germline): SGHTA, FQGNSA. V lost 2 bases and J 7 bases, leaving 14 bases between the germline ends. This CDR3 is CASSLWASQGEAFF. In DNA, the CDR3 is TGTGCCAGCAGCTTATGGGCTTCCCAGGGTGAAGCTTTCTTT. Together with reference TRBV7-2 and TRBJ1-1, the CDR3 gives the full variable domain: GAGVSQSPSNKVTEKGKDVELRCDPISGHTALYWYRQSLGQGLEFLIYFQGNSAPDKSGLPSDRFSAERTGGSVSTLTIQRTQQEDSAVYLCASSLWASQGEAFFGQGTRLTVV.

CDR3 protein: CASSWVPGLAIDNEQFF. The CDR3 nucleotides read TGTGCCAGCAGCTGGGTGCCGGGACTAGCGATTGACAATGAGCAGTTCTTC. The rearrangement links TRBV5-4 to TRBJ2-1; TRBD2 agrees at 10 bases. The germline V gene encodes CDR1 SGHNT and CDR2 YYREEE (reference sequence). Trimming cost V 3 bases and J 5 bases; bases outside gene matches: 11. This CDR3 comprises 17 residues.

The CDR3 DNA sequence: TGCGCCAGCAGCCAAGGAGGGGGAAGGGACACTGAAGCTTTCTTT. Amino acid sequence: CASSQGGGRDTEAFF. This chain uses TRBV4-1 with TRBJ1-1; the D gene is possibly TRBD1 (6 bases). The CDR3 runs to 15 residues. Trimming left V 1 base short and J 3 bases short, with 12 bases between. CDR1 is MGHRA, CDR2 YSYEKL, per germline.

The chain combines TRBV7-6 with TRBJ1-2; TRBD1 matches at 9 bases. This CDR3 is built from 15 residues. Germline V gene data show CDR1 as SGHVS and CDR2 as FNYEAQ. V was pared by 1 base and J by 7 bases, with 7 bases of the junction left unmatched. The CDR3 nucleotides are TGTGCCAGCAGCTTAGGGGGACAGGGATCGTCTGGCTACACCTTC. Translated, it gives CASSLGGQGSSGYTF.

The V and J genes are TRBV27 and TRBJ1-5; D is perhaps TRBD1 (5 bases). The length of the CDR3 is 15 residues. Between the trimmed V and J ends, which lost 4 bases and 0 bases, there was a span of 10 bases. Looked up from germline, CDR1 is MNHEY and CDR2 is SMNVEV (reference sequence). The CDR3 here is CASSSSGHSNQPQHF. Here the CDR3 DNA reads TGTGCCAGCAGTTCTTCAGGACATAGCAATCAGCCCCAGCATTTT.

This clone was detected only once. The V gene is TRBV5-5, the J gene TRBJ1-1, with D maybe TRBD1 (5 bases). Germline V CDR1 and CDR2: SGHKS, YYEKEE (reference sequence). Trimming shortened V by 0 bases and J by 8 bases, and 11 bases separated the two germline ends. This CDR3 is built from 13 residues. CDR3 in DNA: TGTGCCAGCAGCTTGGGCGGGGCGGGAGAAGCTTTCTTT. Amino acid sequence: CASSLGGAGEAFF.

This sequence joins TRBV29-1 and TRBJ1-2; 11 bases are a match to TRBD1. J lost 4 bases, V lost 6 bases, and 4 bases had no gene match. This CDR3 has 13 residues. The germline V gene encodes CDR1 SQVTM and CDR2 ANQGSEA. The CDR3 nucleotides are TGCAGCGTCGGGACAGGGGGGATCTATGGCTACACCTTC. It codes for CSVGTGGIYGYTF.

The chain is built from TRBV10-3 and TRBJ2-7; D is perhaps TRBD1 (5 bases). V was trimmed by 2 bases and J by 3 bases, leaving 5 bases between them. Germline CDR1 ENHRY, CDR2 SYGVKD. CDR3 length: 12 amino acids. The CDR3 is CAISEDSYEQYF. DNA of the CDR3: TGTGCCATCAGTGAGGACAGCTACGAGCAGTACTTC.

The CDR3 coding sequence is TGTGCCAGCAGTTCGACTAGCGGGGGAGATGAGCAGTTCTTC. Translation: CASSSTSGGDEQFF. The chain employs TRBV6-4 and TRBJ2-1; 12 bases match TRBD2. With 5 bases clipped from V and 8 bases from J, the junction kept 4 bases outside the gene matches. The length of the CDR3 is 14 residues. Germline CDR1 and CDR2: MRHNA and SNTAGT.

The gene calls are TRBV7-2 and TRBJ2-7; the D gene is possibly TRBD1 (5 bases). The V and J ends lost 5 bases and 0 bases respectively, with 17 bases between them. Germline values: CDR1 SGHTA, CDR2 FQGNSA. The CDR3 extends over 16 amino acids. CDR3: CASSRPTGSYSYEQYF. DNA of the CDR3: TGTGCCAGCAGCCGTCCCACAGGCTCCTACTCCTACGAGCAGTACTTC.

The chain combines TRBV4-3 with TRBJ2-7, with a possible D match to TRBD1 (6 bases). Deletions cut 1 base from V and 5 bases from J, with 12 bases between. The CDR3 runs to 14 residues. Germline lookup yields CDR1 LGHNA and CDR2 YSLEER. The CDR3 loop is CASSQAGAGNEQYF. The CDR3, as DNA: TGCGCCAGCAGCCAAGCAGGGGCGGGTAACGAGCAGTACTTC.

The rearrangement joins TRBV11-3 to TRBJ2-1; no firm D call. Germline loops: CDR1 SGHNT, CDR2 YENEEA. The CDR3 extends over 13 amino acids. The V end lost 1 base, the J end lost 2 bases, and 3 bases lay between the germline ends. This CDR3 reads CASSLGPYNEQFF. The CDR3 nucleotides are TGTGCCAGCAGCTTAGGGCCCTACAATGAGCAGTTCTTC. Full variable domain (outside the CDR3, taken from reference TRBV11-3 and TRBJ2-1): EAGVVQSPRYKIIEKKQPVAFWCNPISGHNTLYWYLQNLGQGPELLIRYENEEAVDDSQLPKDRFSAERLKGVDSTLKIQPAELGDSAVYLCASSLGPYNEQFFGPGTRLTVL.